These 30 T cell receptor beta chains share one sample of origin, sequenced in a study of blood T cell repertoires in COVID-19. Here immunoSEQ multiplex PCR was the method, and the copy in TCRdb shows in-frame clones only, minus some. The repertoire holds under 300,000 clones, roughly 82% seen once, with about 2.3% in the top ten. The sample was peripheral blood. The receptors derive from a man aged 35 to 55 who had recovered from COVID-19.

The chain has TRBV29-1 and TRBJ2-7, with 11 positions matching TRBD1. The junction had 4 bases not matched to a gene; V was cut back by 4 bases and J by 2 bases. CDR3 length equals 14 residues. From germline, CDR1 is SQVTM and CDR2 ANQGSEA. Here the CDR3 DNA reads TGCAGCGTTGGCCGGGACAGGGGGGCCTACGAGCAGTACTTC. Protein: CSVGRDRGAYEQYF.

The chain carries TRBV7-9 and TRBJ1-2; 12 bases fit TRBD1. The CDR3 extends over 17 amino acids. Looked up from germline, CDR1 is SEHNR and CDR2 is FQNEAQ (reference sequence). After removal of 5 bases from V and 5 bases from J, the junction contained 12 bases not matched to a gene. This CDR3 reads CASSPPHRDRGLYGYTF. CDR3 sequence (DNA): TGTGCCAGCAGCCCACCTCACCGGGACAGGGGGCTGTATGGCTACACCTTC.

This clone was recorded a few times. The chain carries TRBV4-3 and TRBJ1-5, with unresolved D. V was cut by 3 bases and J by 0 bases, with 6 bases left in between. The CDR3 has 14 amino acids. Germline-derived CDR1 and CDR2 are LGHNA and YSLEER. CDR3 sequence reads: CASSQSVSNQPQHF. CDR3 in DNA: TGCGCCAGCAGCCAGTCCGTTAGCAATCAGCCCCAGCATTTT.

The chain employs TRBV6-5 and TRBJ1-5; TRBD1 is a possible D gene (5 bases). The V end was cut by 10 bases, the J end by 4 bases, with 17 bases between. This CDR3 spans 14 amino acids. From germline, CDR1 is MNHEY and CDR2 SVGAGI. The CDR3 nucleotides read TGTGCCACTTCGAGGACACATGTGAATCAGCCCCAGCATTTT. Amino acid sequence: CATSRTHVNQPQHF.

This clone was detected a few times. The chain links TRBV4-3 to TRBJ2-2, with 12 nucleotides matching TRBD2. The length of the CDR3 is 16 residues. Trimming cost V 4 bases and J 4 bases; bases outside gene matches: 4. CDR1 and CDR2 (germline): LGHNA, YSLEER. CDR3 sequence reads: CASSPLLAGGTGELFF. CDR3 sequence (DNA): TGCGCCAGCAGCCCGTTACTAGCGGGAGGCACCGGGGAGCTGTTTTTT.

This clone came up a few times. The gene calls are TRBV28 and TRBJ1-2; D unresolved. The CDR3 is made up of 14 amino acids. From germline, CDR1 is MDHEN and CDR2 SYDVKM. V was clipped by 3 bases and J by 4 bases, with 12 bases between them. This CDR3 is CASSLMQNRYGYTF. In nucleotides, the CDR3 is TGTGCCAGCAGTTTGATGCAGAATCGCTATGGCTACACCTTC.

V gene TRBV24-1 combines with J gene TRBJ2-5; 14 bases fit TRBD2. V gave up 5 bases and J gave up 3 bases; unmatched junction bases: 7. Germline CDR1 reads KGHDR; CDR2 reads SFDVKD. The CDR3 consists of 17 residues. CDR3 bases: TGTGCCACCAGTGCGGGACTAGCGGGAGAGGGGGAAGAGACCCAGTACTTC. Its protein is CATSAGLAGEGEETQYF.

The rearrangement joins TRBV6-5 to TRBJ2-7; 15 positions agree with TRBD2. This CDR3 spans 14 amino acids. V lost 6 bases and J lost 7; bases outside the gene matches: 4. Germline V gene sequence: CDR1 MNHEY, CDR2 SVGAGI. The CDR3 DNA is TGTGCCAGCAGGGCCGGGACTAGCGGGAGGGAGCAGTACTTC. It yields the protein CASRAGTSGREQYF.

The rearrangement links TRBV30 to TRBJ1-4, with 8 bases fitting TRBD1. The CDR3 consists of 13 residues. CDR1 and CDR2 (germline): GTSNPN, SVGIG (reference sequence). Trimming removed 7 bases from V and 8 bases from J; junction bases left unmatched: 9. The CDR3 is CAFGTGPREKLFF. The CDR3 bases are TGTGCCTTCGGGACAGGCCCTCGGGAAAAACTGTTTTTT. Using reference TRBV30 and TRBJ1-4 for the parts outside the CDR3, the full variable domain is SQTIHQWPATLVQPVGSPLSLECTVEGTSNPNLYWYRQAAGRGLQLLFYSVGIGQISSEVPQNLSASRPQDRQFILSSKKLLLSDSGFYLCAFGTGPREKLFFGSGTQLSVL.

The V gene is TRBV7-8, the J gene TRBJ2-1; TRBD2 agrees at 10 bases. CDR3 length equals 17 residues. Germline values: CDR1 SGHVS, CDR2 FQNEAQ. Trimming removed 2 bases from V and 9 bases from J; junction bases left unmatched: 13. CDR3 DNA: TGTGCCAGCAGCTTAACCTCCCTAGCGGGAGATTGGAGTGAGCAGTTCTTC. Its translation is CASSLTSLAGDWSEQFF.

The gene calls are TRBV12-5 and TRBJ2-5; TRBD1 matches 8 bases. Germline loops: CDR1 LGHNT, CDR2 FRNRAP. The CDR3 has 16 amino acids. V shed 7 bases and J 5 bases; nucleotides not matched to a gene: 15. Here the CDR3 reads CASAYPTTGVGETQYF. The CDR3 DNA sequence: TGTGCTAGTGCCTACCCAACGACAGGGGTTGGGGAGACCCAGTACTTC.

This clone was counted once. The chain uses TRBV2 and TRBJ1-6, with D perhaps matching TRBD1 (5 bases). Per the germline V gene, CDR1 is SNHLY and CDR2 is FYNNEI. Deletions cut 7 bases from V and 13 bases from J, with 14 bases between. The CDR3 has 12 residues. CDR3 loop: CASNQGLYPLHF. The CDR3 coding sequence is TGTGCCAGCAACCAGGGCCTTTACCCCCTCCACTTT.

CDR3 region: CASSHPGLAGGELFF. CDR3 DNA: TGTGCCAGCAGTCATCCGGGACTAGCGGGCGGGGAGCTGTTTTTT. The rearrangement uses TRBV6-5 and TRBJ2-2, with 12 bases lining up with TRBD2. Germline lookup yields CDR1 MNHEY and CDR2 SVGAGI. This CDR3 comprises 15 residues. The junction had 5 bases not matched to a gene; V was cut back by 5 bases and J by 7 bases.

The gene calls are TRBV5-6 and TRBJ1-2; D is uncertain. Germline V gene data show CDR1 as SGHDT and CDR2 as YYEEEE. V lost 2 bases and J 5 bases, leaving 10 bases between the germline ends. This CDR3 is 13 amino acids long. The CDR3 spells CASSFSPTYGYTF. CDR3 DNA sequence: TGTGCCAGCAGCTTTTCCCCTACTTATGGCTACACCTTC.

This clone turned up a few times. The chain links TRBV19 to TRBJ2-3, with 7 bases that match TRBD1. Germline CDR1 LNHDA, CDR2 SQIVND (reference sequence). After removal of 3 bases from V and 0 bases from J, the junction contained 6 bases not matched to a gene. The CDR3 contains 16 residues. CDR3 DNA sequence: TGTGCCAGTAGTATGCGGGCAGGGGGAAGCACAGATACGCAGTATTTT. Encoded protein: CASSMRAGGSTDTQYF.

The chain links TRBV21-1 to TRBJ1-5; the table assigns TRBD1, which was not confirmed against the DNA. TRBV21-1 is flagged as a pseudogene. This CDR3 comprises 16 residues. The CDR3 DNA follows: TGTGCCAGCAGCGCTCCTTGGACAGGGGAGGATCAGCCCCAGCATTTT. Translation gives CASSAPWTGEDQPQHF.

This CDR3 reads CASSLAGVRGGSTDTQYF. The CDR3 DNA reads as TGCGCCAGCAGCTTGGCTGGGGTACGAGGGGGATCCACAGATACGCAGTATTTT. This chain joins TRBV5-1 and TRBJ2-3, with D possibly TRBD1 on 6 matching bases. CDR1 and CDR2 from the germline V gene are SGHRS and YFSETQ. Trimming stripped 0 bases from V and 2 bases from J, with 19 bases between. This CDR3 contains 18 residues. The whole variable domain, remainder taken from reference TRBV5-1 and TRBJ2-3, is KAGVTQTPRYLIKTRGQQVTLSCSPISGHRSVSWYQQTPGQGLQFLFEYFSETQRNKGNFPGRFSGRQFSNSRSEMNVSTLELGDSALYLCASSLAGVRGGSTDTQYFGPGTRLTVL.

This clone appeared a single time. The chain recombines TRBV7-8 with TRBJ2-7; tentative D call: TRBD2 (5 bases). Germline CDR1 and CDR2: SGHVS and FQNEAQ. This CDR3 spans 16 amino acids. Trimming took off 4 bases at V and 3 bases at J, with 19 bases between the two ends. The CDR3 here is CASSSKRVAQYYEQYF. The CDR3, as DNA: TGTGCCAGCAGCTCAAAGAGGGTCGCCCAGTACTACGAGCAGTACTTC.

V usage is TRBV6-5 and J usage is TRBJ1-2; no reliable D call. V lost 7 bases to trimming and J lost 3 bases, with 18 bases between them. The germline gives CDR1 MNHEY, CDR2 SVGAGI. This CDR3 contains 15 residues. CDR3 loop: CASTRYVSGDYGYTF. The CDR3 coding sequence is TGTGCCAGCACTCGATACGTCAGCGGAGACTATGGCTACACCTTC.

The V gene is TRBV5-5, the J gene TRBJ2-1; 11 bases are shared with TRBD2. Per the germline V gene, CDR1 is SGHKS and CDR2 is YYEKEE (reference sequence). The CDR3 extends over 15 amino acids. Germline trimming cut 2 bases from V and 8 bases from J; bases unmatched to any gene: 6. CDR3 DNA sequence: TGTGCCAGCAGCTTAACTAGCGGGAGTTGGTATGAGCAGTTCTTC. It encodes CASSLTSGSWYEQFF.

This chain links TRBV5-6 with TRBJ1-4; D uncertain. The CDR3 contains 14 residues. V lost 4 bases and J lost 7, with 14 bases in between. Germline loops: CDR1 SGHDT, CDR2 YYEEEE. CDR3 sequence reads: CASSVGKGAEKLFF. The DNA of the CDR3 is TGTGCCAGCAGCGTCGGGAAGGGCGCTGAAAAACTGTTTTTT.

A single count supports this clone. The chain couples TRBV11-2 to TRBJ2-2; the match to TRBD1 covers 9 bases. The CDR3 is 19 amino acids. With V trimmed by 4 bases and J by 4 bases, 16 bases remained unmatched. Germline V gene sequence: CDR1 SGHAT, CDR2 FQNNGV. The CDR3, as DNA: TGTGCCAGCAGCTCGCTTTGGTACACACAGGGGGCAGGCACCGGGGAGCTGTTTTTT. Amino acid sequence: CASSSLWYTQGAGTGELFF.

This chain connects TRBV7-2 to TRBJ1-2; 10 bases agree with TRBD1. The CDR3 is 18 residues long. Trimming took 4 bases from V and 4 from J; bases not matched to a gene: 15. Germline V CDR1 and CDR2: SGHTA, FQGNSA. The chain's CDR3 is CASSSRGTGVNYAYGYTF. CDR3 in DNA: TGTGCCAGCAGCTCACGCGGGACAGGGGTAAATTATGCCTATGGCTACACCTTC.

This chain links TRBV15 with TRBJ1-5; 7 bases line up with TRBD1. V was clipped by 4 bases and J by 6 bases; unmatched bases: 15. CDR3 length: 17 amino acids. Germline values: CDR1 LNHNV, CDR2 YYDKDF (reference sequence). CDR3 in DNA: TGTGCCACCAGCACCATAACCCTGGACAGGCGGGGTCAGCCCCAGCATTTT. This translates into CATSTITLDRRGQPQHF.

The chain uses TRBV11-2 and TRBJ1-1; 9 bases fit TRBD1. In germline, CDR1 is SGHAT, CDR2 FQNNGV. After removal of 5 bases from V and 3 bases from J, the junction contained 7 bases not matched to a gene. CDR3 length: 15 amino acids. CDR3 loop: CASSPTGGRYTEAFF. In DNA, the CDR3 is TGTGCCAGCAGCCCTACAGGGGGCAGATACACTGAAGCTTTCTTT.

For the CDR3, the DNA is TGTGCCAGCGGAGTGGGGGCTTACGAGCAGTACTTC. It codes for CASGVGAYEQYF. This chain joins TRBV6-5 and TRBJ2-7; a possible D gene is TRBD1 (6 bases). Germline V gives CDR1 MNHEY, CDR2 SVGAGI. V gave up 8 bases and J gave up 4 bases, with 12 bases separating them. The CDR3 is 12 amino acids.

Concerning this clone itself: Other DNA sequences in this sample translate to the same CDR3. The genes are TRBV5-1 and TRBJ2-3; 9 nucleotides line up with TRBD2. J gave up 0 bases and V 2 bases, and 4 bases lay outside the gene matches. CDR3 length: 16 amino acids. CDR1 SGHRS and CDR2 YFSETQ come from the germline V gene. The DNA of the CDR3 is TGCGCCAGCAGCTTAGAAACTAGCGGGAGCACAGATACGCAGTATTTT. It is translated as CASSLETSGSTDTQYF.

The chain links TRBV29-1 to TRBJ2-1, with TRBD2 identical over 10 bases. CDR1 and CDR2 from the germline V gene are SQVTM and ANQGSEA. CDR3 length equals 15 residues. With V trimmed by 3 bases and J by 4 bases, 6 bases remained unmatched. CDR3 sequence: CSVDDLAGEYNEQFF. The CDR3 DNA reads TGCAGCGTTGACGACCTAGCGGGAGAGTACAATGAGCAGTTCTTC.

V and J are TRBV6-5 and TRBJ2-4, with 9 positions matching TRBD1. This CDR3 region has 15 residues. J gave up 2 bases and V 2 bases, and 1 base lay outside the gene matches. The germline V gene has CDR1 MNHEY and CDR2 SVGAGI. The CDR3 nucleotides read TGTGCCAGCAGTTACGACAGGGGGACCAAAAACATTCAGTACTTC. Translating gives CASSYDRGTKNIQYF.

The chain couples TRBV18 to TRBJ1-1; no definite D call. The germline V gene encodes CDR1 KGHSH and CDR2 LQKENI. CDR3 size: 13 residues. V was shortened by 5 bases and J by 5 bases, with 12 bases between the two germline ends. The CDR3: CASSTNTGTEAFF. The DNA of the CDR3 is TGTGCCAGCTCAACAAATACGGGGACTGAAGCTTTCTTT.